This T cell receptor beta chain derives from a study of cytomegalovirus exposure and HLA in healthy donors (dated by TCRdb to 2017 to 2019). Background for the entire study: An earlier analysis of 587 of the donors reported about 260 Gb of sequence data and 90 million to 120 million unique TCR beta sequences obtained from around 190 million T cells. A separate validation cohort of over 95 different subjects was used in addition to the approximately 640-subject first cohort. The aim of the study was to test whether cataloging public T cell receptors could identify signatures of past pathogen exposure. Every discovery cohort repertoire had been produced on one sequencing platform. An earlier analysis of approximately 580 of the donors used high-throughput TCR beta sequencing to judge whether each TCR beta V gene segment behaved as functional or pseudogenic. Among 398 genotyped donors of the cohort, an average of around 250,000 unique TCR beta nucleotide sequences was sequenced per donor, of which 15% to 20% were non-productive. Four to six DR-DQ haplotypes were handled as single units for association and clustering, since linkage in the cohort was strong. In the later analysis, no new phenotypic data were used to find candidate immune exposures; instead, reliance was placed on TCR beta sequences and their occurrence across donors. To predict cytomegalovirus infection status, the study combined high-throughput TCR immunosequencing, statistical association of individual TCRs with disease status, and machine learning. Class I and class II HLA loci were covered by the typing at four-digit resolution. A later genetic analysis took genome-wide SNP genotypes for 398 of the 666 donors and used that subset as a discovery cohort. A later analysis re-analyzed previously published TCR beta repertoires from approximately 700 donors and added high-resolution HLA genotyping to study TCR occurrence patterns. Using immunosequencing, the study profiled T cell repertoires from approximately 700 subjects and related those repertoires to cytomegalovirus serostatus. The genetic ancestry cluster associated with self-reported Caucasian donors included over 65% of the roughly 380 genotyped donors. Roughly 300 gigabases of sequencing data and 80 million or so unique TCR sequences were included in an early release covering 500 to 750 HLA-typed donors. Donor age, sex, ethnicity and CMV serostatus were compiled together with the repertoire data. The number of donors typed differed by locus, with roughly 620-640 for A, B, C, DRB1 and DQB1, around 560 for DQA1, 600 to 610 for DPA1, and some 470 for DPB1. Overall study outcomes, separate from this receptor: CMV serostatus was the only immune exposure information available for the cohort. It was suggested by the authors that the approach could potentially be generalized to other disease states and immunological phenotypes. The sequencing pipeline was judged likely to have produced a cluster of highly shared sequence variants as a technical artifact. Specific HLA alleles were associated with roughly 17,000 TCR beta sequences at a false discovery rate of 0.05 in a later analysis. Cytomegalovirus status was reported to be diagnosed by the classifier with high specificity and sensitivity in both the original and validation cohorts. Presence/absence analyses assumed roughly uniform sequencing depth across donors, an assumption that may not hold. A further reported finding was that TCR beta sequences accurately predicted the HLA-A and HLA-B alleles for most subjects in the first cohort. When HLA alleles, especially DR and DQ, strongly co-occurred, attributing TCR associations to individual alleles was difficult. In a later analysis, several top co-occurrence clusters were reported to appear linked to parvovirus B19, influenza, CMV and Epstein-Barr virus. V-gene and J-gene trimming of TCR beta chains was associated with a missense DCLRE1C variant in a later genetic analysis, and the association was replicated in an independent cohort. In a later analysis, HLA-associated TCR beta chains were found to be more clonally expanded and to have lower generation probabilities than equally common non-associated chains. A later analysis found that most CMV-associated TCR beta chains appeared HLA-restricted, with HLA associations seemingly driven largely by CMV exposure. This cohort had only TCR beta chains sequenced, and the lack of alpha or paired-chain data limited which features could be detected. In a later analysis, the rate of TCR association differed among HLA loci, with DRB1 alleles having the most associated TCRs and HLA-C alleles having the fewest. In the study, roughly 160 TCR beta chains were listed as associated with cytomegalovirus. In an earlier analysis of roughly 560 of the donors, most TCR beta V segments were observed in productive rearrangements about 87% or about 30% of the time, broadly matching IMGT annotations. Because counts were too low, seventeen rarely observed V segments, including chromosome 9 orphons, were excluded from the earlier analysis of some 540 of the donors. In a later genetic analysis, fewer N-insertions in productive TCRs were reported among donors in an Asian-associated ancestry cluster than the roughly 710-donor mean. Most TCR sequences were seen in very few donors, while some public TCRs were found in many individuals. Because HLA typing was missing for some donors at each locus, association tests included only the typed subset. Linkage disequilibrium might explain the correlated functional status among segregating V segments, but an unknown experimental factor could not be excluded. In vitro tests confirmed that three of the cytomegalovirus-associated TCR beta chains recognize cytomegalovirus antigens.

The cohort was made up of under 800 healthy bone marrow donors. At the time of sampling, every cohort member was nominally healthy, though immune exposures that went unrecorded were likely present. The donor tested CMV seropositive and was one of the 289 seropositive cohort members. Each donor provided a peripheral blood sample, and peripheral blood mononuclear cells were used for TCR beta sequencing. Genomic DNA was extracted from the blood cell samples with the Qiagen DNeasy Blood Extraction Kit. Notes on this clone: There is no known antigen for this receptor. Base qualities are missing; no much larger clone stands one base away.

Library construction relied on the immunoSEQ multiplex PCR assay. A mixture of 60 forward primers for TCR Vbeta segments and 13 reverse primers for TCR Jbeta segments was used in the multiplex PCR. The CDR3 region of rearranged TCR beta genes was amplified from genomic DNA with a multiplex PCR assay. The amplified TCR beta libraries were sequenced on the Illumina HiSeq System as 87-base-pair reads. Under the source paper's analysis protocol: A later analysis counted 65 million to 90 million unique TCR beta chains across the approximately 700 repertoires, and roughly 9.9 million of these chains were shared by at least two donors. To remove PCR and sequencing errors, raw reads were error-corrected and collapsed into unique sequences using a nearest-neighbor algorithm that merged closely related sequences. V, D and J gene segments were assigned by aligning CDR3 sequences to IMGT reference sequences. Each retained sequence needed at least a six-nucleotide match to both a V gene segment and a J gene segment. Rearrangements were called productive when the CDR3 lacked stop codons and stayed in frame with V and J; all others were non-productive. CDR3 was defined by IMGT convention, running from the second conserved V-encoded cysteine to the conserved J-encoded phenylalanine. The earlier analysis of a few hundred of the donors excluded any sequence lacking an unambiguous match to a single V gene segment. An earlier analysis of 587 of the donors classified V segments as functional when productive rearrangements were above 56.7% and as segregating when the standard deviation between donors was above 5%. A statistical classification framework was built for diagnosing cytomegalovirus status from the catalog of TCR beta chain sequences. V and J gene assignment, in a later analysis, came from comparing TCR nucleotide sequences with IMGT/GENE-DB human TR gene sequences. A later analysis assigned CDR3 sequences and most-parsimonious VDJ recombination scenarios with the TCRdist pipeline. In a later analysis, each TCR beta chain was defined by its CDR3 amino acid sequence together with its V-gene family, and reads without a unique V-gene family were excluded. In a later analysis, several hundred highly shared, low-generation-probability nucleotide sequences were removed to address suspected cross-contamination and a sequencing artifact. A later analysis calculated a clonal expansion index for each public chain from normalized within-repertoire ranks of inferred template counts. In a later analysis, generation probabilities were computed using a VDJ recombination model fitted to out-of-frame rearrangements, and the results were checked against IGoR. Hypergeometric tests were used in a later analysis to score TCR-TCR, TCR-HLA and TCR-CMV co-occurrence, with a repertoire-size bias correction applied to the TCR pairs. False discovery rates were estimated in a later analysis by permuting HLA or CMV assignments 20 times. In a later analysis, co-occurring TCRs were grouped with DBSCAN, and TCRdist sequence similarity was added when clustering was performed within HLA-allele-positive subsets. Co-occurrence clustering excluded repertoires with fewer than 30,000 or more than 120,000 public chains, plus five with anomalous nucleotide sharing. TCRdb holds this immuneACCESS table with in-frame rearrangements only. Some clones are missing; in checked studies, unresolved V genes explain under half, and the rest has no known cause. Clone size and V and J calls were adopted from that table, with D and trimming inferred from the DNA. The sample table contains some 170,000 clones; only one count was recorded for 60% to 80% of them. The ten largest account for approximately 6.3% of the sample.

The sample was PBMCs. This clonotype originated in a man aged 35-49 years in good health and CMV-seropositive.

The CDR3 protein is CASSLVQTGLGETQYF. At the DNA level, the sequence is TGTGCCAGCAGCTTAGTCCAGACAGGTTTGGGAGAGACCCAGTACTTC. The chain joins TRBV11-2 to TRBJ2-5; TRBD1 is possibly the D segment (6 matching bases). From the cysteine through the phenylalanine, the CDR3 covers 16 amino acids. Of all the DNA, just the CDR3 is kept, 48 bases in frame from base 1. According to the germline V gene, CDR1 reads SGHAT and CDR2 reads FQNNGV. V gives up 1 base and J gives up 4 bases, and the segment between their germline ends measures 16 bases.